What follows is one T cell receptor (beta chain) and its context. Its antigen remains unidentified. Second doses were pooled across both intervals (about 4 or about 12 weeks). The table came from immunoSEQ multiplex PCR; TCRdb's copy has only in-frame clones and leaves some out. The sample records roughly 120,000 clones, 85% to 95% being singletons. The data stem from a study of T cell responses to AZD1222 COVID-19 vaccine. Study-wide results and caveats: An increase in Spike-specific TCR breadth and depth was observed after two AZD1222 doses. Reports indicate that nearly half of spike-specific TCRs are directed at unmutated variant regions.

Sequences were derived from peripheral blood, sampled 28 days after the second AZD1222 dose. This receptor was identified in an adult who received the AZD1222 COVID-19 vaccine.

CDR3 DNA: TGTGCCAGCAGTCCCAACAGGGCTAACTATGGCTACACCTTC. It yields the protein CASSPNRANYGYTF. The V gene is TRBV6-2 or TRBV6-3, the J gene TRBJ1-2; D is possibly TRBD1 (6 bases). This CDR3 has 14 residues. CDR1 is MNHEY, CDR2 SVGEGT, per germline. V was trimmed by 5 bases and J by 0 bases, leaving 10 bases between them.